What follows describes a single T cell receptor beta chain. The V end was cut by 6 bases, the J end by 10 bases, with 7 bases between. CDR1 and CDR2 from the germline V gene are MNHNY and SVGAGI (reference sequence). CDR3 size: 11 residues. Source study methods: Amplification with reference gene primers provided the estimates of nucleated cell counts. Measured with immunoSEQ multiplex PCR; TCRdb has only the in-frame clones, and not every one. The V and J calls and the clone size are those of that table, but D and trimming were determined from the DNA. Of approximately 160,000 clones in the sample, roughly 84% were seen once. The source of the sample is a study of blood T cell repertoires in COVID-19. Study-level background: Samples of COVID-19 (acute and convalescent) were obtained from the United States, Italy and Spain. Nucleic acid was either cDNA or gDNA, and it came from T cells, B-cell-depleted T cells, or PBMCs.

Sequenced material: peripheral blood. The J gene is TRBJ1-6, the V gene TRBV6-6; D uncertain. This TCR was sampled from a woman aged 45-60 years in a cohort sampled during active or convalescent COVID-19. CDR3 residues: CASSQVSPLHF. In DNA, the CDR3 is TGTGCCAGCAGCCAGGTCTCACCCCTCCACTTT.